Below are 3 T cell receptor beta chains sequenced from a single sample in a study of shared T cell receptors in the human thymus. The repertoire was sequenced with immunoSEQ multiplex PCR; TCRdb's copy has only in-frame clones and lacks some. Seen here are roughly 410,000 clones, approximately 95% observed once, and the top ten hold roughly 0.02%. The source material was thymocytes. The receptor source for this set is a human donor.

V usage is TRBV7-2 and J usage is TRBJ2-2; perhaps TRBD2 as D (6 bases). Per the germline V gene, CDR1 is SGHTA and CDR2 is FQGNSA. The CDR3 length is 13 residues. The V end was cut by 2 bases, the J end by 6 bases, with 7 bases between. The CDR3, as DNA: TGTGCCAGCAGCTTAAGGGACTCCGGGGAGCTGTTTTTT. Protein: CASSLRDSGELFF.

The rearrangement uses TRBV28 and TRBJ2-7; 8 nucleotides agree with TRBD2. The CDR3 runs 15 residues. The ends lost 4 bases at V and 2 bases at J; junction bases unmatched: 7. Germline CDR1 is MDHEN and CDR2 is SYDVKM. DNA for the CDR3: TGTGCCAGCAGTTCCCCTTCGGGGGGGGCCTACGAGCAGTACTTC. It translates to CASSSPSGGAYEQYF.

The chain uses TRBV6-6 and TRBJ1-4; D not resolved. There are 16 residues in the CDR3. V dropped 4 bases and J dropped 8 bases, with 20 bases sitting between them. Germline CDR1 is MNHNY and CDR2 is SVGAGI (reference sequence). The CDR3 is CASSSSRRLLGEKLFF. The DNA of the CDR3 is TGTGCCAGCAGTTCCTCCCGACGATTGCTGGGAGAAAAACTGTTTTTT.